This TCR beta chain emerged from a study of OX40 agonist ivuxolimab in advanced cancers. For the wider study: Ivuxolimab was an agonistic, fully human IgG2 monoclonal antibody directed against OX40 (CD134), a costimulatory receptor. Intravenous ivuxolimab was administered to patients every 2 weeks at six dose levels: 0.01, 0.1, 0.3, 1.5, 3 and 10 mg/kg. Of the approximately 53 patients in dose escalation, some 20 had hepatocellular carcinoma, some 15 had melanoma, 9 had renal cell carcinoma and 9 had head and neck cancer. The dose-escalation cohort was about 83% male with a mean age of approximately 60 years, ranging from about 20 to 85. Prior anti-PD-1, anti-PD-L1 or anti-CTLA-4 therapy was permitted, and checkpoint inhibitors had been received by approximately 39% of dose-escalation patients. Partial responses were achieved by three dose-escalation patients, of whom one had hepatocellular carcinoma and two had cutaneous melanoma. The point of sequencing TCRbeta in the periphery was to test whether ivuxolimab changed TCR sequence diversity and drove clonal T-cell expansion. The paper reports the monotherapy dose-escalation portion (N = 52 patients) of the phase I ivuxolimab trial.

From the germline V gene, CDR1 is MNHEY and CDR2 is SVGAGI. Measured from the cysteine to the phenylalanine, the CDR3 is 16 residues long. Only CDR3 DNA is held: 48 bases, read in frame from base 1. Ends trimmed: V by 2 bases, J by 5 bases; bases unmatched to a gene: 2. Patients with a history of autoimmune disease or receiving systemic immunosuppression were excluded from the trial. Peripheral blood for TCR sequencing was collected from all dose cohorts at baseline, on cycle 4 day 1, and on cycle 7 day 1. The samples were drawn from a first-in-human, open-label, multicenter phase I dose-escalation trial of ivuxolimab. Adults with locally advanced or metastatic melanoma, renal cell, hepatocellular, or head and neck squamous cell carcinoma were enrolled in the trial. Before TCR sequencing, CD4+ T cells and CD8+ T cells from peripheral blood were sorted into separate populations. To sequence the TCRbeta CDR3 region, genomic DNA was isolated from the sorted cells. TCRbeta CDR3 regions were sequenced using the immunoSEQ Assay. The table comes from immuneACCESS by way of TCRdb, which keeps in-frame sequences with V and J called. Part of the clones is missing from these tables; in studies checked, under half for an unresolved V gene and the rest for unknown reasons. A total of about 5,500 clones appear in this sample, about 85% of them only once. The top ten constitute about 25% of the sample.

Concerning this clone itself: Its antigen has not been determined. The sample holds no much larger clone one base away, and base qualities are not on file.

Overall study results and their limits: The antigen specificity of the peripheral T cells that underwent clonal expansion was not determined. After ivuxolimab, more expanded clones were found on average in CD8+ T cells than in CD4+ T cells. Low levels of normalized T-cell clonal expansion were also seen in some patients who did not respond. In the 0.1-3.0 mg/kg groups, partial responders were among the patients with the lowest normalized peripheral clonal expansion, particularly in CD8+ T cells. At doses of 0.1 to 3.0 mg/kg, clonal expansion of both CD4+ and CD8+ blood T cells was observed from baseline to week 6.

The V gene is TRBV6-5 and the J gene is TRBJ2-1; 14 bases in the middle match TRBD2. The clonotype comes from an adult with an advanced solid tumor such as melanoma, head and neck, liver or kidney cancer. Sequencing used CD4+ or CD8+ T cells sorted from blood, obtained in a trial of the OX40 agonist ivuxolimab. DNA sequence: TGTGCCAGCAGTTACCCGACTAGCGGGGGGGACAATGAGCAGTTCTTC. It encodes CASSYPTSGGDNEQFF.